This T cell receptor (beta chain) was documented in a study of OX40 agonist ivuxolimab in advanced cancers. Study-wide background: Ivuxolimab, which patients received intravenously every 2 weeks, was dosed at 0.01 to 10 mg/kg. Mean age 60 years, range roughly 20 to 85; roughly 80% male.

Clones were read by immunoSEQ multiplex PCR, and TCRdb kept only the in-frame ones, dropping some. The repertoire has some 57,000 clones, approximately 90% of them found once; the top ten carry 20% to 30%. The CDR3 is 16 residues long. After removal of 6 bases from V and 0 bases from J, the junction contained 6 bases not matched to a gene. Germline V gives CDR1 SGHNT, CDR2 YENEEA. Study-wide points: On average, CD8+ T cells had more expanded clones than CD4+.

Comments on this clone: The target antigen is unknown.

The chain uses TRBV11-3 and TRBJ2-1; 9 positions match TRBD2. The source is an adult with an advanced solid tumor such as melanoma, head and neck, liver or kidney cancer. The sequencing here drew on CD4+ or CD8+ T cells sorted from blood, taken in a trial of the OX40 agonist ivuxolimab. CDR3 region: CASRSYSGSSYNEQFF. Written as DNA, the CDR3 is TGTGCCAGCAGGTCATATAGCGGGAGCTCCTACAATGAGCAGTTCTTC.